A single sample gave rise to the 2 T cell receptor beta chains below, sequenced in a study of cytotoxic CD8 clonotypes in ibrutinib-treated CLL. The method was immunoSEQ multiplex PCR; TCRdb's version includes in-frame clones alone and lacks a portion of them. Here the sample spans about 130,000 clones, approximately 80% being singletons. This material consisted of PBMCs, taken after 12 months of ibrutinib treatment. The receptors were sampled from a human donor with chronic lymphocytic leukemia.

This clone was observed a handful of times. This sample also contains other DNA sequences that code for the same CDR3. V gene TRBV18 combines with J gene TRBJ2-5; D gene ambiguous. V was trimmed by 3 bases and J by 5 bases, leaving 7 bases between them. CDR3 length: 12 residues. Germline V gene lookup returns CDR1 KGHSH and CDR2 LQKENI. CDR3 sequence (DNA): TGTGCCAGCTCACCCTCAGAGGAGACCCAGTACTTC. Residues: CASSPSEETQYF.

This clone turned up a few times. The V gene is TRBV5-4, the J gene TRBJ2-7, with no clear D. This CDR3 region has 12 residues. Germline V gene data show CDR1 as SGHNT and CDR2 as YYREEE (reference sequence). Trimming removed 0 bases from V and 5 bases from J, with 6 bases in between. The CDR3 protein is CASSLEGDEQYF. Written as DNA, the CDR3 is TGTGCCAGCAGCTTGGAGGGCGACGAGCAGTACTTC.